Each of the 15 T cell receptor beta chains below was sequenced from the same sample in a study of response to subunit inactivated influenza vaccine. Each CDR3 protein is one row after TCRdb ran MiXCR on the RT-PCR reads. The sample consists of 160,000 or so distinct CDR3 sequences, under 13% of them appearing once. The sequenced sample was non-naive T cells sorted from PBMCs, obtained about 40 days after vaccination. Receptor source: a man aged 50 to 60 who received an inactivated influenza vaccine.

In this sample, this clonotype turned up a few times. The genes are TRBV30 and TRBJ1-1; a possible D gene is TRBD1 (5 bases). The CDR3 loop spans 15 amino acids. Germline CDR1 and CDR2: GTSNPN and SVGIG (reference sequence). V lost 2 bases, J lost 4 bases, and 17 bases lay in between. The CDR3 loop reads CAWSPGPGRGTEAFF. CDR3 nucleotide sequence: TGTGCCTGGAGTCCGGGACCAGGACGCGGCACTGAAGCTTTCTTT. The full variable domain, rest sourced from reference TRBV30 and TRBJ1-1, is SQTIHQWPATLVQPVGSPLSLECTVEGTSNPNLYWYRQAAGRGLQLLFYSVGIGQISSEVPQNLSASRPQDRQFILSSKKLLLSDSGFYLCAWSPGPGRGTEAFFGQGTRLTVV.

In its sample, this clonotype was seen many times. V usage is TRBV7-2 and J usage is TRBJ2-5; 8 bases are a match to TRBD2. This CDR3 comprises 14 residues. The germline V gene has CDR1 SGHTA and CDR2 FQGNSA. Trimming cost V 5 bases and J 7 bases; bases outside gene matches: 9. The CDR3 is CASSPLAGQVTQYF. CDR3 in DNA: TGTGCCAGCAGCCCTCTAGCGGGTCAGGTGACCCAGTACTTC.

The V call is TRBV20-1, the J call TRBJ2-7; D is perhaps TRBD2 (6 bases). The CDR3 sequence is 15 residues long. The V end was cut by 2 bases, the J end by 4 bases, with 18 bases between. Germline assignment: CDR1 DFQATT and CDR2 SNEGSKA (reference sequence). This CDR3 reads CSARSIAVVLYEQYF. The CDR3 bases are TGCAGTGCTAGATCTATAGCGGTAGTCTTATACGAGCAGTACTTC.

This clonotype was detected many times. This chain connects TRBV2 to TRBJ2-5; possibly TRBD1 for D (5 bases). This CDR3 has 13 amino acids. Germline-derived CDR1 and CDR2 are SNHLY and FYNNEI. V was cut by 5 bases and J by 2 bases, with 9 bases left in between. The CDR3 protein is CASSTNRQETQYF. The CDR3 nucleotides are TGTGCCAGCAGTACTAACAGGCAAGAGACCCAGTACTTC. Full variable domain (outside the CDR3, taken from reference TRBV2 and TRBJ2-5): EPEVTQTPSHQVTQMGQEVILRCVPISNHLYFYWYRQILGQKVEFLVSFYNNEISEKSEIFDDQFSVERPDGSNFTLKIRSTKLEDSAMYFCASSTNRQETQYFGPGTRLLVL.

This clonotype was seen at least ten times. In DNA form, the CDR3 reads TGTGCCAGCAGCTTGCCGACAGGGGGCTTAGGCTACACCTTC. It is translated as CASSLPTGGLGYTF. The V gene is TRBV5-5, the J gene TRBJ1-2; 10 nucleotides line up with TRBD1. The junction had 5 bases not matched to a gene; V was cut back by 1 base and J by 8 bases. Germline-derived CDR1 and CDR2 are SGHKS and YYEKEE (reference sequence). The CDR3 has 14 amino acids.

CDR3 bases: TGTGCCAGCAGCCCCCGTATCACCTACAATGAGCAGTTCTTC. Translated, it gives CASSPRITYNEQFF. This sequence joins TRBV7-9 and TRBJ2-1; no firm D call. The V gene's germline CDR1 is SEHNR and CDR2 FQNEAQ (reference sequence). Deletions cut 5 bases from V and 2 bases from J, with 10 bases between. CDR3 length: 14 residues.

This clonotype was seen a handful of times. This chain uses TRBV3-1 with TRBJ2-7, with D perhaps matching TRBD1 (5 bases). CDR1 and CDR2 (germline): LGHDT, YNNKEL (reference sequence). There are 13 residues in the CDR3. V was cut by 0 bases and J by 6 bases, with 9 bases left in between. The CDR3 sequence: CASSQEVRAEQYF. The CDR3 DNA sequence: TGTGCCAGCAGCCAAGAGGTCAGGGCCGAGCAGTACTTC.

This clonotype was seen ten or more times. CDR3 bases: TGCAGCCTTTCAGGGGGCTCTGGAAACACCATATATTTT. Its protein product is CSLSGGSGNTIYF. V is TRBV20-1 and J is TRBJ1-3; 7 nucleotides line up with TRBD1. In germline, CDR1 is DFQATT, CDR2 SNEGSKA (reference sequence). The CDR3 consists of 13 residues.

This clonotype was counted a few times. The chain uses TRBV7-9 and TRBJ2-6; D is unresolved. This CDR3 has 15 amino acids. The V end was cut by 5 bases, the J end by 1 base, with 9 bases between. Germline CDR1 SEHNR, CDR2 FQNEAQ (reference sequence). The CDR3 DNA reads TGTGCCAGCAGCCACAGCCTATCTGGGGCCAACGTCCTGACTTTC. Its translation: CASSHSLSGANVLTF.

This clonotype was counted ten times or more. The chain links TRBV7-9 to TRBJ2-3; 7 bases line up with TRBD2. The CDR3 totals 17 residues. V lost 5 bases to trimming and J lost 2 bases; unmatched junction nucleotides: 13. Per germline, CDR1 SEHNR and CDR2 FQNEAQ (reference sequence). The CDR3 sequence: CASSKNTGGTYTDTQYF. The DNA for the CDR3 is TGTGCCAGCAGCAAAAACACCGGGGGGACCTACACAGATACGCAGTATTTT.

This clonotype was counted ten times or more. The chain combines TRBV7-9 with TRBJ2-3, with 12 bases matching TRBD2. Germline V gives CDR1 SEHNR, CDR2 FQNEAQ (reference sequence). The CDR3 runs to 17 residues. Losses at the gene ends were 0 bases for V and 0 bases for J; bases not matched to a gene: 1. The CDR3 region has the DNA TGTGCCAGCAGCTTAGCCGGGACTAGCGGGAGCACAGATACGCAGTATTTT. It yields the protein CASSLAGTSGSTDTQYF.

This clonotype was recorded at least ten times. J is TRBJ2-4 and V is TRBV5-5; no definite D call. Germline CDR1 reads SGHKS; CDR2 reads YYEKEE (reference sequence). Trimming removed 3 bases from V and 3 bases from J, with 4 bases in between. This CDR3 is built from 12 residues. The CDR3 loop reads CASSYRKNIQYF. For the CDR3, the DNA is TGTGCCAGCAGCTATCGCAAAAACATTCAGTACTTC.

The genes are TRBV11-2 and TRBJ2-3, with 12 positions matching TRBD2. Germline lookup yields CDR1 SGHAT and CDR2 FQNNGV. J lost 0 bases, V lost 0 bases, and 7 bases had no gene match. The CDR3 totals 19 residues. CDR3 sequence (DNA): TGTGCCAGCAGCTTAGATTCAGGACTAGCGGGGCCCAGCACAGATACGCAGTATTTT. It is translated as CASSLDSGLAGPSTDTQYF.

This clonotype was observed a handful of times. The chain recombines TRBV7-9 with TRBJ2-7; D not certain. Germline V CDR1 and CDR2: SEHNR, FQNEAQ (reference sequence). The CDR3 sequence is 12 residues long. V dropped 2 bases and J dropped 3 bases, with 5 bases sitting between them. The CDR3 here is CASSLILYEQYF. CDR3 bases: TGTGCCAGCAGCTTAATCCTCTACGAGCAGTACTTC.

This clonotype appeared many times. The CDR3 protein is CASSRRTSSYEQYF. Written as DNA, the CDR3 is TGTGCCAGCAGCCGGAGGACATCCTCCTACGAGCAGTACTTC. The gene calls are TRBV14 and TRBJ2-7; D may match TRBD1 or TRBD2 (5 bases each). V lost 4 bases and J lost 0, with 10 bases in between. The CDR3 runs to 14 residues. Germline lookup yields CDR1 SGHDN and CDR2 FVKESK. Filled out from reference TRBV14 and TRBJ2-7, the complete variable domain reads EAGVTQFPSHSVIEKGQTVTLRCDPISGHDNLYWYRRVMGKEIKFLLHFVKESKQDESGMPNNRFLAERTGGTYSTLKVQPAELEDSGVYFCASSRRTSSYEQYFGPGTRLTVT.